The rows below give T cell receptor beta chains drawn from one sample of a study of cytomegalovirus exposure and HLA in healthy donors. The data were produced by immunoSEQ multiplex PCR, yet TCRdb's version contains in-frame clones alone and is incomplete. The repertoire holds a few hundred thousand clones, with approximately 90% as singletons. Sample: PBMCs. The source is a woman aged 18 to 35 in good health and CMV-seronegative. The CDR3 runs from the conserved cysteine through the conserved F or W. A D gene is named only where the DNA matches it firmly. Rows may omit the clone size; those that give it use once, few, many or a size class.

>TRBV19|-|-|TRBJ2-5
TGTGCCAGTAGTACAAGCCCCGCGCGGGAGACCCAGTACTTC
CASSTSPARETQYF
>TRBV7-3|-|once|TRBJ2-5
TGTGCCAGTCAGGACAGTGGAGAGACCCAGTACTTC
CASQDSGETQYF
>TRBV6-6|TRBD1|-|TRBJ2-7
TGTGCCAGCAGCGGCGGACAGGGTTCGGGGGAGCAGTACTTC
CASSGGQGSGEQYF
>TRBV28|TRBD1|-|TRBJ2-3
TGTGCCAGCAGTTTAAAGGGGGCTACAGATACGCAGTATTTT
CASSLKGATDTQYF
>TRBV6-5|-|-|TRBJ1-3
TGTGCCACCTCAACTGGGGGACTTAGGGACATATATTTT
CATSTGGLRDIYF
>TRBV5-1|TRBD1|-|TRBJ1-3
TGCGCCAGCAGCTTCACCCAGGGACAGGGCGCTGGAAACACCATATATTTT
CASSFTQGQGAGNTIYF
>TRBV9|TRBD2|-|TRBJ2-3
TGTGCCAGCAGCCCTAGCGGGGCCCCCACAGATACGCAGTATTTT
CASSPSGAPTDTQYF
>TRBV15|-|-|TRBJ1-1
TGTGCCACCAGCAGAGATCTCGGGAACACTGAAGCTTTCTTT
CATSRDLGNTEAFF
>TRBV2|TRBD1|-|TRBJ1-1
TGTGCCAGCAGTATCACAGGGGTAGGGGTTGAAGCTTTCTTT
CASSITGVGVEAFF
>TRBV5-6|-|-|TRBJ2-7
TGTGCCAGCAGTCTTGGGAGCCTCCCGAACGAGCAGTACTTC
CASSLGSLPNEQYF
>TRBV2|-|-|TRBJ2-7
TGTGCCAGCAGGGAACAGGGACTACTTTCCTACGAGCAGTACTTC
CASREQGLLSYEQYF
>TRBV30|-|-|TRBJ1-6
TGTGCCTGGATGGGGAGCCGACATTCACCCCTCCACTTT
CAWMGSRHSPLHF
>TRBV7-9|-|-|TRBJ1-5
TGTGCCAGCAGCTTAGGTTCAGGTAGCAATCAGCCCCAGCATTTT
CASSLGSGSNQPQHF
>TRBV5-6|-|-|TRBJ2-1
TGTGCCAGCAGCCCCTTGAGGAGCTCCTACAATGAGCAGTTCTTC
CASSPLRSSYNEQFF
>TRBV7-2|-|-|TRBJ2-1
TGTGCCAGCAGCTTAGGGGAGCGCCAGGAGCAGTTCTTC
CASSLGERQEQFF
>TRBV10-1|TRBD1|once|TRBJ1-2
TGCGCCAGCAGTGTGGACAGGAAAGTCTCAAACTATGGCTACACCTTC
CASSVDRKVSNYGYTF
>TRBV19|TRBD1|-|TRBJ2-1
TGTGCCATAAAAACAGGGGGCTCCTACAATGAGCAGTTCTTC
CAIKTGGSYNEQFF
>TRBV7-2|TRBD1|-|TRBJ1-1
TGTGCCAGCAGCTTCTCTAGGACAGGGGAAATAAAGAACACTGAAGCTTTCTTT
CASSFSRTGEIKNTEAFF
>TRBV2|TRBD1|once|TRBJ2-6
TGTGCCAGCGCGGACAGGTCTGGGGCCAACGTCCTGACTTTC
CASADRSGANVLTF
>TRBV6-5|TRBD2|-|TRBJ2-7
TGTGCCAGCAGTTACTCGAGGGAGGGCGAGCAGTACTTC
CASSYSREGEQYF
>TRBV5-1|-|-|TRBJ2-5
TGCGCCAGCAGCTCCAGGGGTGGGGGGGCTCCAGAGACCCAGTACTTC
CASSSRGGGAPETQYF
>TRBV19|TRBD1|-|TRBJ1-2
TGTGCCAGTAGTAGGGGCGAATGGACAGGGGTTAACTATGGCTACACCTTC
CASSRGEWTGVNYGYTF
>TRBV7-7|-|-|TRBJ2-3
TGTGCCAGCAGCTTAGGGGGCTACAACACAGATACGCAGTATTTT
CASSLGGYNTDTQYF
>TRBV11-2|-|-|TRBJ2-7
TGTGCCAGCAGAATCCCGGGGGTCGGACCCGACGGGCAGTACTTC
CASRIPGVGPDGQYF
>TRBV27|TRBD1|-|TRBJ2-3
TGTGCCAGCAGTTTCCAAGGGGGCTCCGCAGATACGCAGTATTTT
CASSFQGGSADTQYF
>TRBV7-7|TRBD1|-|TRBJ2-3
TGTGCCAGCAGCCCGGGACAGGGCACGCAGTATTTT
CASSPGQGTQYF
>TRBV5-1|-|-|TRBJ2-5
TGCGCCAGCAGCTTGTCCGGAGGGGAGCAGTACTTC
CASSLSGGEQYF
>TRBV19|-|-|TRBJ2-7
TGTGCCAGTAGTATAGACAGACACTACGAGCAGTACTTC
CASSIDRHYEQYF
>TRBV6-5|TRBD2|-|TRBJ2-4
TGTGCCAGCAGTTTTCGGGAGGGCAAAAACATTCAGTACTTC
CASSFREGKNIQYF
>TRBV4-2|TRBD2|-|TRBJ2-2
TGTGCCAGCAGCCAAGTCCCAGGACTAGCGGGGGGGCGGGGCACCGGGGAGCTGTTTTTT
CASSQVPGLAGGRGTGELFF
>TRBV19|TRBD1|-|TRBJ2-7
TGTGCCAGTAGTACTCTACAGGGGTTAGGATACGAGCAGTACTTC
CASSTLQGLGYEQYF
>TRBV5-6|-|-|TRBJ1-4
TGTGCCAGCAGCCTTGGGCGTAATGAAAAACTGTTTTTT
CASSLGRNEKLFF
>TRBV21-1|-|-|TRBJ1-6
TGTGCCAGCAGCAAAACTGGGGCGACTTTCTCCTATAATTCACCCCTCCACTTT
CASSKTGATFSYNSPLHF
>TRBV6-5|-|-|TRBJ2-7
TGTGCCAGCAGTTACTCGACCGGACAAATCTACGAGCAGTACTTC
CASSYSTGQIYEQYF
>TRBV29-1|TRBD1|-|TRBJ1-2
TGCAGCGTTGCCGACAGGGACGGCTACACCTTC
CSVADRDGYTF
>TRBV9|TRBD2|-|TRBJ2-1
TGTGCCAGCAGCGTAGAAGGTGCAGCGGGGGGCGCCGGCAATGAGCAGTTCTTC
CASSVEGAAGGAGNEQFF
>TRBV19|TRBD2|-|TRBJ2-7
TGTGCCAGTAGTAACCCGGGACTAGCTGACGAGCAGTACTTC
CASSNPGLADEQYF
>TRBV7-6|TRBD2|once|TRBJ2-7
TGTGCCAGCAGCTATTCGGGCGGGGGCTCCTACGAGCAGTACTTC
CASSYSGGGSYEQYF
>TRBV9|TRBD2|few|TRBJ2-5
TGTGCCAGCAGCGCCCCCACTAGCGGTCATGAGACCCAGTACTTC
CASSAPTSGHETQYF
>TRBV18|-|-|TRBJ1-4
TGTGCCAGCTCACCACGGGACACGATCGAAAAACTGTTTTTT
CASSPRDTIEKLFF
>TRBV6-1|-|-|TRBJ1-1
TGTGCCAGCAGTGACGAAGGAGGTTGGGTAGCTTTCTTT
CASSDEGGWVAFF
>TRBV25-1|-|-|TRBJ2-5
TGTGCCAGCAGTCTCAGAAGGGGCACAGAGACCCAGTACTTC
CASSLRRGTETQYF
>TRBV7-9|TRBD1|-|TRBJ1-1
TGTGCCAGCAGCTCATGGACAGGGGGCACTGAAGCTTTCTTT
CASSSWTGGTEAFF
>TRBV7-2|TRBD2|-|TRBJ2-2
TGTGCCAGCAGTCGGGACTATCTAACCGGGGAGCTGTTTTTT
CASSRDYLTGELFF
>TRBV30|-|-|TRBJ2-1
TGTGCCTGGAGTGCGACAGACTTCTACAATGAGCAGTTCTTC
CAWSATDFYNEQFF
>TRBV7-7|TRBD2|-|TRBJ2-5
TGTGCTAGCAGCAGTGGGACTAGCGGTTTGGAGACCCAGTACTTC
CASSSGTSGLETQYF
>TRBV6-1|-|-|TRBJ2-3
TGTGCCAGCAGACCCAAGACAGGTCTAACAGATACGCAGTATTTT
CASRPKTGLTDTQYF
>TRBV5-1|TRBD1|-|TRBJ1-2
TGCGCCAGCAGCTGGGACAGTGGCTATGGCTACACCTTC
CASSWDSGYGYTF
>TRBV7-8|-|-|TRBJ2-7
TGTGCCAGCAGCTTACCCATTGGGGACACTTCCTACGAGCAGTACTTC
CASSLPIGDTSYEQYF
>TRBV2|TRBD1|-|TRBJ1-5
TGTGCCAGCAGTGAACGCGACAGGGGGAATCAGCCCCAGCATTTT
CASSERDRGNQPQHF
>TRBV19|TRBD1|-|TRBJ2-6
TGTGCCAGTAGTACCGGGACAGGGGAGGCCAACGTCCTGACTTTC
CASSTGTGEANVLTF
>TRBV7-9|TRBD2|-|TRBJ2-7
TGTGCCAGCAGCTATGGACTGCTAGCGGGGGGGCTCTACGAGCAGTACTTC
CASSYGLLAGGLYEQYF
>TRBV7-9|-|-|TRBJ2-2
TGTGCCAGCAGCCAACTAGCGAACACCGGGGAGCTGTTTTTT
CASSQLANTGELFF